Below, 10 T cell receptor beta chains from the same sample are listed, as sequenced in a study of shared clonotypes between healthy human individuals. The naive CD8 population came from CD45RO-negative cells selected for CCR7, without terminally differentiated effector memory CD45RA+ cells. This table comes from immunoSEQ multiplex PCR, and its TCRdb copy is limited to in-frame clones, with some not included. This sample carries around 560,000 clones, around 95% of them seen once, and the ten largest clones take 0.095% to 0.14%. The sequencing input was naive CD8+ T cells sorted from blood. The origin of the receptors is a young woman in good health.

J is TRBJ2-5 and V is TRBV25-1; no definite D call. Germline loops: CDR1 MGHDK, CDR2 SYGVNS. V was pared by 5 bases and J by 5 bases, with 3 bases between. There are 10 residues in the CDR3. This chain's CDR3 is CASSLETQYF. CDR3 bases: TGTGCCAGCAGTCTTGAGACCCAGTACTTC.

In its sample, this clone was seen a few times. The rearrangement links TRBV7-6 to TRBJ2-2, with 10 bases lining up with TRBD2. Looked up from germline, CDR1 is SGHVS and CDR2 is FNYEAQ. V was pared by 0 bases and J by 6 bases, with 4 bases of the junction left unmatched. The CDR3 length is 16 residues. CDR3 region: CASSLAGLAGAGELFF. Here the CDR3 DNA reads TGTGCCAGCAGCTTAGCTGGTCTAGCGGGAGCCGGGGAGCTGTTTTTT.

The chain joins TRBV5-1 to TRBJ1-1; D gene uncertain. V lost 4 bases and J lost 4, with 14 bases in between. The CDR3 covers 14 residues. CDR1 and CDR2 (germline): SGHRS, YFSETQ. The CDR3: CASSPGGRSTEAFF. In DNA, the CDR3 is TGCGCCAGCAGCCCAGGAGGGAGAAGCACTGAAGCTTTCTTT.

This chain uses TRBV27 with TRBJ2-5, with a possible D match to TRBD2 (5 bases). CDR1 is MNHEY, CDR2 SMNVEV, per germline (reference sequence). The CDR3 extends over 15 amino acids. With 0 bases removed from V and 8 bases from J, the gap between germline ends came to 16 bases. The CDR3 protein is CASSLSLEGIVTQYF. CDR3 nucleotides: TGTGCCAGCAGTTTATCTCTAGAGGGAATAGTAACCCAGTACTTC.

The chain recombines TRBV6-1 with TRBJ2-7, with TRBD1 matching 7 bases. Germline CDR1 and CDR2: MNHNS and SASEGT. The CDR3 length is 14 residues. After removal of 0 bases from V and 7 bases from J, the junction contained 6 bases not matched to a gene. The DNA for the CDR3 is TGTGCCAGCAGTGAAGCGCAAGGGGGCTGGGAGCAGTACTTC. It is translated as CASSEAQGGWEQYF.

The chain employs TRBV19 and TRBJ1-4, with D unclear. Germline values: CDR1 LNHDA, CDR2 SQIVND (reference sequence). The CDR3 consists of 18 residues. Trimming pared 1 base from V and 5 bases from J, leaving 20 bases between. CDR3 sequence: CASSIVRGSPPLNEKLFF. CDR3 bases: TGTGCCAGTAGTATAGTCCGCGGTTCCCCCCCCTTAAATGAAAAACTGTTTTTT.

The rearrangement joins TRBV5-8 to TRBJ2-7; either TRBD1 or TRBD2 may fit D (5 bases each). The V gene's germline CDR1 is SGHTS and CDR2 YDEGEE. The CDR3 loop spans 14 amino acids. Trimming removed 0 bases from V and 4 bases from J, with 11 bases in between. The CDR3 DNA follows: TGTGCCAGCAGCTTGGGAGGGGCGGCATACGAGCAGTACTTC. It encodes CASSLGGAAYEQYF.

CDR3 residues: CASSVGTELFF. CDR3 DNA sequence: TGTGCCAGCAGCGTCGGGACAGAGCTGTTTTTT. The V gene is TRBV7-7, the J gene TRBJ2-2, with TRBD1 as a possible D gene (6 bases). The CDR3 length is 11 residues. V was cut by 5 bases and J by 11 bases, with 9 bases left in between. CDR1 is SSHAT and CDR2 is FNYEAQ in the germline V gene (reference sequence). Filled out from reference TRBV7-7 and TRBJ2-2, the complete variable domain reads GAGVSQSPRYKVTKRGQDVTLRCDPISSHATLYWYQQALGQGPEFLTYFNYEAQPDKSGLPSDRFSAERPEGSISTLTIQRTEQRDSAMYRCASSVGTELFFGEGSRLTVL.

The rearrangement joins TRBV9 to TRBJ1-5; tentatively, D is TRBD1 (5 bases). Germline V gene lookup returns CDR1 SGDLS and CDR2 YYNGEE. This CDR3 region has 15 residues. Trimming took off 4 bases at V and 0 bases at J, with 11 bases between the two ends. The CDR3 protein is CASSWDGNSNQPQHF. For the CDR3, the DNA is TGTGCCAGCAGCTGGGACGGGAATAGCAATCAGCCCCAGCATTTT.

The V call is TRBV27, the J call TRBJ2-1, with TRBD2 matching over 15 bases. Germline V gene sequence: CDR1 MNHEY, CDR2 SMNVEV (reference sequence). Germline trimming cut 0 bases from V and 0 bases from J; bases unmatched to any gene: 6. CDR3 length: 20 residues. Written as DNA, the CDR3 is TGTGCCAGCAGTTTATCCGGGACTAGCGGGAGGTCCAGCTCCTACAATGAGCAGTTCTTC. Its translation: CASSLSGTSGRSSSYNEQFF.